The next 8 T cell receptor beta chains were all read from a single sample in a study of read filtering for tumor transcriptome and immune sequencing. The library was built from 400 to 500 ng RNA with molecular barcoded adaptors for alpha/delta and beta/gamma chains. TCRdb re-analysed the reads in MiXCR, keeping a single row per CDR3 protein. In the table there are over 50,000 distinct CDR3 sequences, around a fifth of which are singletons. Specimen: a population of CD138-negative cells sorted from bone marrow. The origin of the receptors is a donor aged 40 or older with multiple myeloma.

The V gene is TRBV20-1, the J gene TRBJ2-7, with TRBD2 matching over 9 bases. Unmatched junction bases numbered 12, after V lost 0 bases and J lost 0 bases. CDR1 and CDR2 (germline): DFQATT, SNEGSKA (reference sequence). The CDR3 extends over 18 amino acids. The CDR3 DNA reads as TGCAGTGCTAGAGATGCGGGAGGGCCTTCGTCTAGCTCCTACGAGCAGTACTTC. Its translation: CSARDAGGPSSSSYEQYF.

This clonotype was recorded many times. The V and J genes are TRBV21-1 and TRBJ2-6. TRBV21-1 is described as a pseudogene. This CDR3 has 17 amino acids. The CDR3 nucleotides are TGTGCCAGCAGCAAAGCGGGAATTTCAGCTGGGGCCAACGTCCTGACTTTC. This gives the protein CASSKAGISAGANVLTF.

This clonotype was found many times. The V gene is TRBV5-1, the J gene TRBJ2-5; D assignment may be TRBD1 or TRBD2 (5 bases each). The germline gives CDR1 SGHRS, CDR2 YFSETQ. V lost 5 bases, J lost 4 bases, and 18 bases lay in between. CDR3 size: 15 residues. The CDR3 reads CASRGDGFGGETQYF. CDR3 coding DNA: TGCGCCAGCAGGGGGGACGGCTTTGGAGGAGAGACCCAGTACTTC.

There are many counts of this clonotype. This chain connects TRBV29-1 to TRBJ1-1; no definite D call. The V gene lost 4 bases and the J gene lost 1 base, with 10 bases spanning the gap. From germline, CDR1 is SQVTM and CDR2 ANQGSEA. The CDR3 is 13 amino acids. The CDR3, as DNA: TGCAGCGTTGGTATGGGCGGGAACACTGAAGCTTTCTTT. It encodes CSVGMGGNTEAFF.

Judged by abundance, this clonotype is medium-sized. V gene TRBV20-1 combines with J gene TRBJ2-2, with TRBD2 identical over 13 bases. The CDR3 is made up of 18 amino acids. With 2 bases clipped from V and 6 bases from J, the junction kept 12 bases outside the gene matches. Germline V lookup: CDR1 DFQATT, CDR2 SNEGSKA (reference sequence). CDR3: CSARNNWGLAGNPGELFF. The CDR3 bases are TGCAGTGCTAGAAATAACTGGGGACTAGCGGGGAATCCCGGGGAGCTGTTTTTT.

This clonotype was counted at least ten times. This sequence joins TRBV28 and TRBJ1-1; D ambiguous. The V gene lost 2 bases and the J gene lost 7 bases, with 8 bases spanning the gap. The length of the CDR3 is 12 residues. Germline V gene data show CDR1 as MDHEN and CDR2 as SYDVKM. The CDR3 DNA reads TGTGCCAGCAGTTTAATTAAGGGTGAAGCTTTCTTT. This gives the protein CASSLIKGEAFF.

There are many counts of this clonotype. The rearrangement uses TRBV11-1 and TRBJ1-6; 7 nucleotides align to TRBD1. The CDR3 is 13 amino acids. Trimming at V came to 5 bases and at J to 9 bases, leaving 4 bases not matched to a gene. Germline V gene sequence: CDR1 SGHAT, CDR2 FQDESV (reference sequence). The CDR3 region has the DNA TGTGCCAGCAGCATAGACAGGGCTTCACCCCTCCACTTT. This gives the protein CASSIDRASPLHF.

This clonotype was recorded many times. The chain uses TRBV5-1 and TRBJ1-2; 11 bases fit TRBD1. V lost 5 bases and J lost 4; bases outside the gene matches: 7. This CDR3 region has 15 residues. Germline assignment: CDR1 SGHRS and CDR2 YFSETQ. The CDR3 here is CASSPGQGGGYGYTF. CDR3 coding DNA: TGCGCCAGCAGTCCGGGACAGGGGGGAGGCTATGGCTACACCTTC.